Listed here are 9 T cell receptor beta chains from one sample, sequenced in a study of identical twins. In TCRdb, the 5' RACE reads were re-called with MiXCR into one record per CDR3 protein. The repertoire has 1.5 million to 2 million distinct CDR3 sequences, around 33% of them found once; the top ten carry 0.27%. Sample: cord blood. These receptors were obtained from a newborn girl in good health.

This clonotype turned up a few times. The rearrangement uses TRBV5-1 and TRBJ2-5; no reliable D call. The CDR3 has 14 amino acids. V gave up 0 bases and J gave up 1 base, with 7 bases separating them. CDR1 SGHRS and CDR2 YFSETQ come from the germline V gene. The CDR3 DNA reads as TGCGCCAGCAGCTTGGCCGTGATCCAAGAGACCCAGTACTTC. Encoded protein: CASSLAVIQETQYF. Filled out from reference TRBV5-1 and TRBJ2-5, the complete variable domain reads KAGVTQTPRYLIKTRGQQVTLSCSPISGHRSVSWYQQTPGQGLQFLFEYFSETQRNKGNFPGRFSGRQFSNSRSEMNVSTLELGDSALYLCASSLAVIQETQYFGPGTRLLVL.

The CDR3 DNA reads as TGCGCCAGCAGCCAAGAGGTCAGGGCTGAAGCTTTCTTT. This gives the protein CASSQEVRAEAFF. This chain joins TRBV4-1 and TRBJ1-1, with D possibly TRBD1 on 5 matching bases. The ends were cut back, 0 bases at V and 6 bases at J, with 8 bases in the middle. The germline CDR1 and CDR2 sequences are MGHRA and YSYEKL. The CDR3 consists of 13 residues.

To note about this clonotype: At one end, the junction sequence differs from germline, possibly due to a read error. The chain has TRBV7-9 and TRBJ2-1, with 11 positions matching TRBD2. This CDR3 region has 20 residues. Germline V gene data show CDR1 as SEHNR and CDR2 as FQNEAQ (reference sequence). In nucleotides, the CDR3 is TGTGCCCGCAGCTTAGTTTTGGGGCTAGCGGGGGGCCGCTCCTACAATGAGCAGTTCTTC. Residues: CARSLVLGLAGGRSYNEQFF.

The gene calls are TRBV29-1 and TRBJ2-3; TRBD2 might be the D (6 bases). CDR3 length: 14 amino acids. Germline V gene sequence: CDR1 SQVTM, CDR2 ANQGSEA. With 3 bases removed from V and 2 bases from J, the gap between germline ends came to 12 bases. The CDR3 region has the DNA TGCAGCGTTGAGGGACTGGGAGACACAGATACGCAGTATTTT. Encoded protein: CSVEGLGDTDTQYF.

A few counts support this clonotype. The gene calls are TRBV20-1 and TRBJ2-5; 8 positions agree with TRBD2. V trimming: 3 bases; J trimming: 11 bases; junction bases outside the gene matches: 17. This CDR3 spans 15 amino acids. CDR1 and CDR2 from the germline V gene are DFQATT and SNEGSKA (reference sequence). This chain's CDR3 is CSASPAGERGDEQYF. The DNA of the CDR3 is TGCAGTGCTAGCCCAGCGGGGGAAAGAGGCGATGAGCAGTACTTC.

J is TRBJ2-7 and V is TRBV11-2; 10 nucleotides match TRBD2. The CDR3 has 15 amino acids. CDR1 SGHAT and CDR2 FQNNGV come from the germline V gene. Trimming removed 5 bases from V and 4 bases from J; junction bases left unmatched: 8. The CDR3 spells CASSTGLAVPYEQYF. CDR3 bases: TGTGCCAGCAGCACCGGACTAGCGGTACCTTACGAGCAGTACTTC.

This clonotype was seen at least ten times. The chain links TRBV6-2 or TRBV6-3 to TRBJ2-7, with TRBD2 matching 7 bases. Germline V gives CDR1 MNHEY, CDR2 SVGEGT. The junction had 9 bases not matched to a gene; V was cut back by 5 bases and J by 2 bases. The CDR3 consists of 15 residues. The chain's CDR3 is CASSEIRTRAYEQYF. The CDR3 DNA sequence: TGTGCCAGCAGTGAGATCCGGACTAGGGCCTACGAGCAGTACTTC.

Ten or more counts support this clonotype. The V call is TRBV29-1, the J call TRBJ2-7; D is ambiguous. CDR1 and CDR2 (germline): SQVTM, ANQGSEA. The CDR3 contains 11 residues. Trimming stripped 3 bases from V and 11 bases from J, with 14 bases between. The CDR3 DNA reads TGCAGCGTTGATAAAGGCAGTGGGGAGTACTTC. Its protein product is CSVDKGSGEYF.

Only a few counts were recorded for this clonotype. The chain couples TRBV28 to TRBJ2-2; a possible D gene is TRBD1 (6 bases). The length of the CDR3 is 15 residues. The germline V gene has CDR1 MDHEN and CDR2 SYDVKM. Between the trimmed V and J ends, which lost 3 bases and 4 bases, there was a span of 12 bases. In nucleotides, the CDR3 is TGTGCCAGCAGTTTGGGTCAGGGGAGCACCGGGGAGCTGTTTTTT. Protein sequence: CASSLGQGSTGELFF. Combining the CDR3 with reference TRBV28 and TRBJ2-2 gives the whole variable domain DVKVTQSSRYLVKRTGEKVFLECVQDMDHENMFWYRQDPGLGLRLIYFSYDVKMKEKGDIPEGYSVSREKKERFSLILESASTNQTSMYLCASSLGQGSTGELFFGEGSRLTVL.